Listed below are T cell receptor beta chains from one sample, sequenced in a study of control samples from healthy donors and cancer patients. The repertoire was sequenced with immunoSEQ multiplex PCR; TCRdb's copy has only in-frame clones and lacks some. The sample consists of 150,000 to 200,000 clones, almost 90% of them appearing once. Sequences were obtained from blood. The source of these receptors is a woman aged 25 to 39 in good health. CDR3s include the opening cysteine and the closing phenylalanine or tryptophan. D genes are given only for firm matches. Clone size is stated in some rows and not others, as once, few, many or a class when expanded.

clone_size	v_call	j_call	d_call	cdr3_nt	cdr3_aa
-	TRBV6-1	TRBJ2-4	-	TGTGCCAGCAGTGAATACAGGGCCCTAAACCTTTACCTAGCCAAAAACATTCAGTACTTC	CASSEYRALNLYLAKNIQYF
-	TRBV5-1	TRBJ2-1	TRBD1	TGCGCCAGCGGTTCCGGGACAGGGGGCTACAATGAGCAGTTCTTC	CASGSGTGGYNEQFF
-	TRBV18	TRBJ2-7	-	TGTGCCAGCTCACCAGGGACCGCACTCTACGAGCAGTACTTC	CASSPGTALYEQYF
-	TRBV18	TRBJ2-6	-	TGTGCCAGCTCACCACCGATTTCCTTCAGGGCCAACGTCCTGACTTTC	CASSPPISFRANVLTF
-	TRBV5-1	TRBJ1-6	-	TGCGCCAGCCCTCCGAAGGGCAGGGTCTATAATTCACCCCTCCACTTT	CASPPKGRVYNSPLHF
-	TRBV11-2	TRBJ1-6	-	TGTGCCAGCAGCTTGGCCGATAATTCACCCCTCCACTTT	CASSLADNSPLHF
few	TRBV3-1/TRBV3-2	TRBJ1-6	-	TGTGCCAGCAGCCGCCCCCCGGGGGGTCTCCACTTT	CASSRPPGGLHF
-	TRBV24-1	TRBJ1-2	-	TGTGCCACCAGTGATTCGGGGCGGTTCTATGGCTACACCTTC	CATSDSGRFYGYTF
-	TRBV10-3	TRBJ1-1	TRBD1	TGTGCCATCAGTGGGGGGACAGGGAACGTTCAAGAAGCTTTCTTT	CAISGGTGNVQEAFF
-	TRBV29-1	TRBJ1-2	-	TGCAGCGTTGAAGATCTTAGGGGTGACTATGGCTACACCTTC	CSVEDLRGDYGYTF
once	TRBV6-5	TRBJ2-1	-	TGTGCCAGCAGTTACGGGGCCTCGGGTATTGAGCAGTTCTTC	CASSYGASGIEQFF
-	TRBV5-1	TRBJ2-3	-	TGCGCCAGCAGCTTCTCGGGGCAACCCACCACAGATACGCAGTATTTT	CASSFSGQPTTDTQYF
-	TRBV6-4	TRBJ1-2	TRBD1	TGTGCCAGCAGTCCCCAGGAGGGGGCGGGCGGCTACACCTTC	CASSPQEGAGGYTF